Each of the 30 T cell receptor beta chains below was sequenced from the same sample in a study of neurological immune-mediated disorders. TCRdb itself ran the 5' RACE reads through MiXCR, one entry per CDR3 protein. The data contain around 78,000 distinct CDR3 sequences, 17% of them seen just once; the ten biggest clones take up over 15%. Sequencing used PBMCs. All receptors come from a woman aged 40 to 50 in good health.

This clonotype was detected only a few times. In nucleotides, the CDR3 is TGTGCCAGCAGTTACAGGCGGAGGGACAGCAACCTTTACAATGAGCAGTTCTTC. Translating it yields CASSYRRRDSNLYNEQFF. The chain has TRBV6-2 or TRBV6-3 and TRBJ2-1, with D tentatively TRBD1 (7 bases). Between the trimmed V and J ends, which lost 2 bases and 4 bases, there was a span of 21 bases. Germline V CDR1 and CDR2: MNHEY, SVGEGT. The CDR3 loop spans 18 amino acids.

This clonotype was observed many times. A junction boundary mismatches the germline segment, possibly from a read error. The V and J genes are TRBV7-7 and TRBJ2-5; perhaps TRBD2 as D (5 bases). Germline V CDR1 and CDR2: SSHAT, FNYEAQ (reference sequence). The CDR3 has 15 amino acids. CDR3 sequence (DNA): TGTGCTAGCACCCCGTCATTGGACTTTCAAGAGACCCAGTACTTC. Translation gives CASTPSLDFQETQYF.

This clonotype was counted ten times or more. V gene TRBV7-8 combines with J gene TRBJ2-3; 9 positions match TRBD2. Germline V gene data show CDR1 as SGHVS and CDR2 as FQNEAQ. V dropped 0 bases and J dropped 4; count of bases not matched to a gene: 11. This CDR3 region has 18 residues. The DNA of the CDR3 is TGTGCCAGCAGCTTAGCGGATGAGGGCGGGGGGGCGTCAGATACGCAGTATTTT. Encoded protein: CASSLADEGGGASDTQYF.

This clonotype was counted once. The chain joins TRBV2 to TRBJ1-2; no clear D. CDR1 is SNHLY, CDR2 FYNNEI, per germline. Between the trimmed V and J ends, which lost 9 bases and 8 bases, there was a span of 16 bases. CDR3 size: 12 residues. CDR3 nucleotides: TGTGCCAGTGATTCCAGAGCGAGGGGCTACACCTTC. Translating gives CASDSRARGYTF.

In this sample, this clonotype turned up once. The rearrangement links TRBV6-5 to TRBJ1-2; D not certain. V was pared by 0 bases and J by 3 bases, with 11 bases between. CDR1 is MNHEY, CDR2 SVGAGI, per germline. CDR3 length: 15 residues. The CDR3 protein is CASSYSSRPHYGYTF. For the CDR3, the DNA is TGTGCCAGCAGTTACTCTTCTCGGCCGCACTATGGCTACACCTTC.

Ten or more counts support this clonotype. The chain is built from TRBV7-2 and TRBJ2-3, with TRBD2 matching 7 bases. The V segment lost 5 bases and the J segment 2 bases; nucleotides outside the gene matches: 7. CDR1 SGHTA and CDR2 FQGNSA come from the germline V gene. The CDR3 runs 15 residues. DNA for the CDR3: TGTGCCAGCAGCCGCCTGGGGGGGACCACAGATACGCAGTATTTT. Protein: CASSRLGGTTDTQYF.

This clonotype was seen at least ten times. The chain joins TRBV6-6 to TRBJ2-5, with 7 bases matching TRBD2. Losses at the gene ends were 2 bases for V and 1 base for J; bases not matched to a gene: 4. CDR3 length: 15 amino acids. Looked up from germline, CDR1 is MNHNY and CDR2 is SVGAGI (reference sequence). CDR3 DNA: TGTGCCAGCAGTTACGCCGGCGGGGGCCAAGAGACCCAGTACTTC. Translating it yields CASSYAGGGQETQYF.

This clonotype appeared many times. The rearrangement joins TRBV18 to TRBJ1-1; 8 bases agree with TRBD1. Germline lookup yields CDR1 KGHSH and CDR2 LQKENI. V lost 5 bases and J lost 5; bases outside the gene matches: 10. CDR3 length: 15 amino acids. The CDR3 bases are TGTGCCAGCTCATCGCCTAATAACAGGGGGACTGAAGCTTTCTTT. This codes for CASSSPNNRGTEAFF.

This clonotype was recorded at least ten times. This chain joins TRBV12-3 or TRBV12-4 and TRBJ2-3, with 9 bases fitting TRBD1. V dropped 5 bases and J dropped 7; count of bases not matched to a gene: 4. The CDR3 is 13 amino acids. The CDR3 region is CASSGTGRNTQYF. The CDR3 DNA is TGTGCCAGCAGTGGGACAGGGCGAAATACGCAGTATTTT.

This clonotype was counted at least ten times. This sequence joins TRBV29-1 and TRBJ1-2; 12 bases agree with TRBD1. CDR1 and CDR2 from the germline V gene are SQVTM and ANQGSEA. This CDR3 contains 15 residues. Trimming removed 0 bases from V and 4 bases from J; junction bases left unmatched: 3. The CDR3 DNA reads TGCAGCGTTGAAGAGGGACAGGGGGCGATCTATGGCTACACCTTC. Translated: CSVEEGQGAIYGYTF.

This clonotype was seen at least ten times. The CDR3 is CSARVPVGATEAFF. CDR3 DNA sequence: TGCAGTGCTAGAGTGCCGGTGGGGGCCACTGAAGCTTTCTTT. The chain uses TRBV20-1 and TRBJ1-1; D is possibly TRBD1 (6 bases). This CDR3 is built from 14 residues. Per the germline V gene, CDR1 is DFQATT and CDR2 is SNEGSKA (reference sequence). V was pared by 1 base and J by 4 bases, with 13 bases between.

This clonotype was seen at least ten times. The genes are TRBV4-3 and TRBJ2-3; D may be TRBD1 (8 bases). This CDR3 region has 17 residues. Germline CDR1 reads LGHNA; CDR2 reads YSLEER. V gave up 6 bases and J gave up 5 bases, with 24 bases separating them. The CDR3 region is CASSRGSGTGSGDTQYF. The CDR3 nucleotides read TGCGCCAGCAGTCGAGGAAGCGGGACAGGTTCCGGAGATACGCAGTATTTT.

This clonotype was recorded at least ten times. The chain links TRBV10-3 to TRBJ2-1; TRBD1 matches at 10 bases. CDR3 length equals 15 residues. Losses at the gene ends were 5 bases for V and 3 bases for J; bases not matched to a gene: 4. Germline-derived CDR1 and CDR2 are ENHRY and SYGVKD. CDR3 coding DNA: TGTGCCATCAGTCGCGGACAGGGGGACTACAATGAGCAGTTCTTC. It specifies CAISRGQGDYNEQFF.

At least ten counts were recorded for this clonotype. The V call is TRBV3-1, the J call TRBJ1-1, with D perhaps matching TRBD1 (5 bases). The V and J ends lost 4 bases and 1 base respectively, with 13 bases between them. CDR3 size: 15 residues. Germline V lookup: CDR1 LGHDT, CDR2 YNNKEL (reference sequence). DNA for the CDR3: TGTGCCAGCAGCCCCCTGGGGACGGAGAACACTGAAGCTTTCTTT. Translation: CASSPLGTENTEAFF.

In its sample, this clonotype was seen many times. The gene calls are TRBV28 and TRBJ2-5; TRBD1 aligns across 8 bases. The germline V gene encodes CDR1 MDHEN and CDR2 SYDVKM. The CDR3 loop spans 14 amino acids. V lost 5 bases and J lost 6; bases outside the gene matches: 8. The CDR3 loop is CASSQAGGGKTQYF. The CDR3 DNA is TGTGCCAGCAGTCAAGCAGGGGGCGGAAAGACCCAGTACTTC.

This clonotype was recorded at least ten times. The J gene is TRBJ2-5, the V gene TRBV6-2 or TRBV6-3; TRBD2 is a possible D gene (6 bases). The CDR3 is 13 amino acids. The germline gives CDR1 MNHEY, CDR2 SVGEGT. V lost 5 bases and J 2 bases, leaving 9 bases between the germline ends. This CDR3 reads CASSRDLQETQYF. Written as DNA, the CDR3 is TGTGCCAGCAGTAGGGACTTACAAGAGACCCAGTACTTC.

This clonotype was recorded at least ten times. This sequence joins TRBV20-1 and TRBJ2-1; 8 bases agree with TRBD1. The CDR3 contains 15 residues. The J segment lost 2 bases and the V segment lost 6 bases, leaving 9 bases of the junction unmatched. Germline assignment: CDR1 DFQATT and CDR2 SNEGSKA (reference sequence). The CDR3 here is CSAPDRAQAYNEQFF. DNA for the CDR3: TGCAGTGCCCCGGACAGGGCCCAAGCCTACAATGAGCAGTTCTTC.

This chain joins TRBV19 and TRBJ2-2; 7 nucleotides agree with TRBD1. The germline V gene encodes CDR1 LNHDA and CDR2 SQIVND (reference sequence). The CDR3 has 13 amino acids. The trim removed 5 bases at V and 6 bases at J, leaving 3 bases unmatched. In DNA form, the CDR3 reads TGTGCCAGTAGTGGTGACAGGGCCGGGGAGCTGTTTTTT. It codes for CASSGDRAGELFF. Using reference TRBV19 and TRBJ2-2 for the parts outside the CDR3, the full variable domain is DGGITQSPKYLFRKEGQNVTLSCEQNLNHDAMYWYRQDPGQGLRLIYYSQIVNDFQKGDIAEGYSVSREKKESFPLTVTSAQKNPTAFYLCASSGDRAGELFFGEGSRLTVL.

This clonotype was detected ten times or more. This chain uses TRBV4-3 with TRBJ2-6; D remains unclear. The CDR3 covers 16 residues. Germline assignment: CDR1 LGHNA and CDR2 YSLEER. The V end lost 3 bases, the J end lost 0 bases, and 9 bases lay between the germline ends. The CDR3 DNA sequence: TGCGCCAGCAGCCATGAATTCGTCTCTGGGGCCAACGTCCTGACTTTC. Residues: CASSHEFVSGANVLTF.

The sample holds many counts of this clonotype. The chain is built from TRBV18 and TRBJ2-1; D possibly matches TRBD1 or TRBD2 (5 bases each). V dropped 1 base and J dropped 8 bases, with 15 bases sitting between them. The CDR3 loop spans 15 amino acids. CDR1 and CDR2 from the germline V gene are KGHSH and LQKENI. The CDR3 is CASSPRRGWGDEQFF. CDR3 sequence (DNA): TGTGCCAGCTCACCACGTCGGGGCTGGGGAGATGAGCAGTTCTTC.

This clonotype appeared many times. The J gene is TRBJ1-3, the V gene TRBV29-1; D not certain. The V end was cut by 4 bases, the J end by 4 bases, with 8 bases between. Germline CDR1 is SQVTM and CDR2 is ANQGSEA. The CDR3 sequence is 12 residues long. DNA for the CDR3: TGCAGCGTTGCCCGGACGGGAAACACCATATATTTT. It encodes CSVARTGNTIYF.

Many counts were recorded for this clonotype. V gene TRBV5-1 combines with J gene TRBJ1-2, with TRBD1 matching over 9 bases. The CDR3 contains 15 residues. The trim removed 1 base at V and 6 bases at J, leaving 7 bases unmatched. Germline CDR1 and CDR2: SGHRS and YFSETQ. In DNA form, the CDR3 reads TGCGCCAGCAGCTTGTCCGGGACAGGGAATGATGGCTACACCTTC. It translates to CASSLSGTGNDGYTF. The whole variable domain, remainder taken from reference TRBV5-1 and TRBJ1-2, is KAGVTQTPRYLIKTRGQQVTLSCSPISGHRSVSWYQQTPGQGLQFLFEYFSETQRNKGNFPGRFSGRQFSNSRSEMNVSTLELGDSALYLCASSLSGTGNDGYTFGSGTRLTVV.

This clonotype was counted many times. The chain recombines TRBV5-1 with TRBJ1-5, with D perhaps matching TRBD1 (6 bases). V lost 1 base, J lost 5 bases, and 13 bases lay in between. The CDR3 contains 15 residues. CDR1 is SGHRS, CDR2 YFSETQ, per germline. CDR3 coding DNA: TGCGCCAGCAGCTTGTCCCCAGGGGCCGATCAGCCCCAGCATTTT. Translated: CASSLSPGADQPQHF.

Points on this clonotype: Just one base apart from a much larger clone, this may be a read error. V is TRBV6-5 and J is TRBJ1-2; D is possibly TRBD1 (6 bases). In germline, CDR1 is MNHEY, CDR2 SVGAGI. This CDR3 is 14 amino acids long. The CDR3 here is CACSGIGTLYGYTF. CDR3 nucleotide sequence: TGTGCCTGCAGTGGAATCGGGACACTCTATGGCTACACCTTC.

This clonotype was observed at least ten times. The V gene is TRBV25-1, the J gene TRBJ2-1; TRBD1 agrees at 11 bases. Trimming removed 7 bases from V and 7 bases from J; junction bases left unmatched: 9. This CDR3 has 15 residues. The germline gives CDR1 MGHDK, CDR2 SYGVNS. As DNA, the CDR3 is TGTGCCAGCACCAGCGGGACAGGGGGTGTAAATGAGCAGTTCTTC. This encodes CASTSGTGGVNEQFF.

This clonotype has at least ten counts. V and J are TRBV7-2 and TRBJ2-3; 8 nucleotides match TRBD2. After removal of 3 bases from V and 1 base from J, the junction contained 3 bases not matched to a gene. The germline V gene has CDR1 SGHTA and CDR2 FQGNSA. This CDR3 region has 15 residues. The CDR3 DNA sequence: TGTGCCAGCAGCTTGAACGGGGGGGGCACAGATACGCAGTATTTT. Translated, it gives CASSLNGGGTDTQYF. Looking up the rest from reference TRBV7-2 and TRBJ2-3 gives the full variable domain: GAGVSQSPSNKVTEKGKDVELRCDPISGHTALYWYRQSLGQGLEFLIYFQGNSAPDKSGLPSDRFSAERTGGSVSTLTIQRTQQEDSAVYLCASSLNGGGTDTQYFGPGTRLTVL.

There are many counts of this clonotype. The chain carries TRBV5-1 and TRBJ2-2; D assignment may be TRBD1 or TRBD2 (5 bases each). With 4 bases removed from V and 2 bases from J, the gap between germline ends came to 9 bases. Germline CDR1 is SGHRS and CDR2 is YFSETQ. The CDR3 runs 14 residues. CDR3 DNA sequence: TGCGCCAGCAGCATCGGGACCAACACCGGGGAGCTGTTTTTT. Residues: CASSIGTNTGELFF.

This clonotype has at least ten counts. The chain has TRBV5-1 and TRBJ2-1; TRBD1 aligns across 11 bases. V shed 4 bases, J shed 8 bases, and the junction held 11 bases outside the gene matches. The CDR3 contains 16 residues. Germline-derived CDR1 and CDR2 are SGHRS and YFSETQ. This chain's CDR3 is CASSMSGTGGIHEQFF. The CDR3 DNA reads as TGCGCCAGCAGCATGTCCGGGACAGGGGGTATTCATGAGCAGTTCTTC.

This clonotype was found many times. The chain links TRBV7-3 to TRBJ2-2; TRBD1 matches at 12 bases. This CDR3 is 18 amino acids long. Germline V gene data show CDR1 as SGHTA and CDR2 as FQGTGA. With 6 bases clipped from V and 7 bases from J, the junction kept 15 bases outside the gene matches. For the CDR3, the DNA is TGTGCCAGCAGATCCACTCCCGGGACAGGGGGCTCCCACGGGGAGCTGTTTTTT. Translated: CASRSTPGTGGSHGELFF.

The chain recombines TRBV3-1 with TRBJ1-3; TRBD1 might be the D (5 bases). The V and J ends lost 4 bases and 0 bases respectively, with 13 bases between them. The CDR3 consists of 16 residues. The V gene's germline CDR1 is LGHDT and CDR2 YNNKEL (reference sequence). CDR3 amino acids: CASSPLTEISGNTIYF. The CDR3 DNA reads TGTGCCAGCAGCCCTTTGACAGAGATCTCTGGAAACACCATATATTTT.